A selection of T cell receptor beta chains follows, all from one sample in a study of blood T cell repertoires in COVID-19. Libraries were prepared by immunoSEQ multiplex PCR; TCRdb keeps only in-frame clonotypes and omits some of them. This repertoire shows 180,000 or so clones, approximately 85% found once; its top ten account for over 2.5%. The sequenced sample consisted of peripheral blood. The receptor set was obtained from a man in his fifties or sixties with acute or convalescent COVID-19. Each CDR3 is given with its conserved first and last residue. A D gene is named only where the DNA matches it firmly. The size of a clone is reported for some rows only, either as once, few or many, or as a class for expanded clones.

J: TRBJ2-6
size: -
V: TRBV27
D: TRBD1
DNA: TGTGCCAGCAGTCTCACAGGGGCCTCTGGGGCCAACGTCCTGACTTTC
CDR3: CASSLTGASGANVLTF

J: TRBJ1-5
size: -
V: TRBV28
D: TRBD1
DNA: TGTGCCAGCAGTCCCCGGGACAGAAGGTTCGAGCCCCAGCATTTT
CDR3: CASSPRDRRFEPQHF

J: TRBJ1-6
size: -
V: TRBV9
D: -
DNA: TGTGCCAGCAGCCCAAGCCCAAACAGGGATTCACCCCTCCACTTT
CDR3: CASSPSPNRDSPLHF

J: TRBJ2-5
size: few
V: TRBV11-2
D: -
DNA: TGTGCCAGCAGCTTAGCCCAGGGGCGCTTAGAGACCCAGTACTTC
CDR3: CASSLAQGRLETQYF

J: TRBJ1-5
size: -
V: TRBV6-5
D: -
DNA: TGTGCCAGCAGTTTCGGGACTTCAGGTCAGCCCCAGCATTTT
CDR3: CASSFGTSGQPQHF

J: TRBJ2-2
size: -
V: TRBV2
D: TRBD2
DNA: TGTGCCAGCAGTTCTAGCGGGCTCCCCGGCGGGGAGCTGTTTTTT
CDR3: CASSSSGLPGGELFF

J: TRBJ2-1
size: -
V: TRBV20-1
D: -
DNA: TGCAGTGCTAGTTTAGGAGTGGATGAGCAGTTCTTC
CDR3: CSASLGVDEQFF

J: TRBJ2-7
size: -
V: TRBV6-5
D: TRBD2
DNA: TGTGCCAGCACCTTCGGGGTAGCGGGCTCCTACGAGCAGTACTTC
CDR3: CASTFGVAGSYEQYF

J: TRBJ2-3
size: -
V: TRBV5-1
D: TRBD2
DNA: TGCGCCAGCACCCCCTTGACTAGCGGGAGGGCTAGCACAGATACGCAGTATTTT
CDR3: CASTPLTSGRASTDTQYF

J: TRBJ2-2
size: -
V: TRBV5-6
D: -
DNA: TGTGCCAGCAGCCTCCTAGACGGAACCGGGGAGCTGTTTTTT
CDR3: CASSLLDGTGELFF

J: TRBJ1-2
size: -
V: TRBV9
D: TRBD1
DNA: TGTGCCAGCAGCGTGGGGACAGGGGGCATCTGCACCTTC
CDR3: CASSVGTGGICTF